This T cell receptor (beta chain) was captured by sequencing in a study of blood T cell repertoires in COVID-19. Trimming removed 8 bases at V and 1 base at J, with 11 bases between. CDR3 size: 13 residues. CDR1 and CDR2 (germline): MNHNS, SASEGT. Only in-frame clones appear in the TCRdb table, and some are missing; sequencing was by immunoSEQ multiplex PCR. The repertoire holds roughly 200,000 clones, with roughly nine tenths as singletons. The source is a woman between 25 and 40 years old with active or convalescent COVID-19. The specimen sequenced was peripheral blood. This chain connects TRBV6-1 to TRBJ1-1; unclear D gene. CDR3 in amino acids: CASSRRANTEAFF. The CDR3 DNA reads TGTGCCAGCTCCCGGAGGGCGAACACTGAAGCTTTCTTT.